The clone carrying this T cell receptor (beta chain) appeared many times. Antigen: not known. CDR1 and CDR2 (germline): LNHDA, SQIVND (reference sequence). With V trimmed by 9 bases and J by 4 bases, 9 bases remained unmatched. The CDR3 consists of 14 residues. The data belong to a study of T cells in Graves' hyperthyroidism and ophthalmopathy. Enrolled ophthalmopathy patients presented with a Clinical Activity Score of at least 3, a NOSPECS grade of at least 4, and disease duration under 3 months. Uncontrolled infections, other autoimmune diseases, pregnancy or lactation led to exclusion of patients. Notes on the study in general: A model of 13 V-J features distinguished ophthalmopathy from stable hyperthyroidism. Most thyroid clonotypes expanded above 0.001 were also detected in blood.

Template material for amplifying TCR beta CDR3 regions consisted of RNA transcripts. First-round RT-PCR with HTBI primers amplified the TCR CDR3 region. TCRdb recomputed calls from the multiplex PCR reads with MiXCR, one row per CDR3 protein. The sample shows approximately 600,000 distinct CDR3 sequences, under 25% of them seen only once. The sample consisted of blood. The rearrangement joins TRBV19 to TRBJ2-1, with TRBD1 identical over 7 bases. This receptor was identified in a man aged 25-40 years with Graves' ophthalmopathy. This chain's CDR3 is CASSPGQSYNEQFF. In DNA form, the CDR3 reads TGTGCCAGCTCACCGGGACAGAGTTACAATGAGCAGTTCTTC.